Many counts were recorded for the clone carrying this T cell receptor beta chain. What it binds is not known. Template material for amplifying TCR beta CDR3 regions consisted of RNA transcripts. The HTBI set primed first-round TCR CDR3 RT-PCR. TCRdb reprocessed the multiplex PCR reads with MiXCR, giving one entry per CDR3 protein. The repertoire holds 250,000 or so distinct CDR3 sequences, 15% seen once, with around 30% in the top ten. This record belongs to a study of T cells in Graves' hyperthyroidism and ophthalmopathy. V was pared by 6 bases and J by 6 bases, with 12 bases between. The CDR3 consists of 13 residues. The germline gives CDR1 MDHEN, CDR2 SYDVKM. Points from the study as a whole: Within blood appeared most thyroid clonotypes that had expanded above 0.001.

Material for sequencing was blood. The chain links TRBV28 to TRBJ1-5; D is ambiguous. The receptor was isolated from a woman between 50 and 59 years old with Graves' hyperthyroidism that later progressed to Graves' ophthalmopathy. The CDR3 nucleotides read TGTGCCAGCAGGTGGACCCGTGGTCAGCCCCAGCATTTT. Residues: CASRWTRGQPQHF.